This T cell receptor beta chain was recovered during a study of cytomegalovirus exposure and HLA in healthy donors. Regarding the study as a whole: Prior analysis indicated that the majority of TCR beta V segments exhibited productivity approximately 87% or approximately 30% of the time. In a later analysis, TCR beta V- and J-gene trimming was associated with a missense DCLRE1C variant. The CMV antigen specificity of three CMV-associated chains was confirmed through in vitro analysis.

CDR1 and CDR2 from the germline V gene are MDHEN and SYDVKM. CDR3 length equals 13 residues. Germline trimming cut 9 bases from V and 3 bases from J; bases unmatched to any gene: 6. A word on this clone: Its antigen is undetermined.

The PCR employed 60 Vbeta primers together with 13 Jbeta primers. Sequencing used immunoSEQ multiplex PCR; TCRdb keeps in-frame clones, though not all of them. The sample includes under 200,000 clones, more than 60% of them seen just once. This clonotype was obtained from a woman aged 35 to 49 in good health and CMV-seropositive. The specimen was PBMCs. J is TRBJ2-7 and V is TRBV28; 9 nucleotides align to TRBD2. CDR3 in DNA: TGTGCCAGTGGAGCGGGAGGCCTCTACGAGCAGTACTTC. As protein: CASGAGGLYEQYF.